The clone carrying this TCR beta chain was recorded at least ten times. What it binds is not known. There are 13 residues in the CDR3. The germline V and J ends were trimmed by 0 bases and 6 bases, with 9 bases remaining between them. CDR1 is LGHNA, CDR2 YSLEER, per germline. Time point indicated: patch test 1, 2 weeks after DPC sensitization. Treatment noted: therapeutic diphenylcyclopropenone sensitization with weekly scalp DPC. This sample was included in a study of human T cells and chemical hapten exposure. Study-wide background: The patients, most of them female, presented with alopecia areata, totalis or universalis. Study results and limitations: Expanded TCRs were compared with controls, and the expanded TCRs formed significantly more large CDR3 similarity clusters.

One entry per CDR3 protein results from TCRdb running MiXCR on the RACE reads. The sample has fewer than 60,000 distinct CDR3 sequences, 9.3% seen once; the top ten hold 4% to 5.5%. This clonotype was sampled from a woman between 45 and 65 years old with alopecia areata. Some clones in this sample may be carry-over from other donors' samples. The genes are TRBV4-3 and TRBJ2-7; no firm D call. The source was whole blood, collected in connection with sensitization to the hapten diphenylcyclopropenone (DPC). The CDR3 loop reads CASSQDREREQYF. As DNA, the CDR3 is TGCGCCAGCAGCCAAGATCGCGAGCGCGAGCAGTACTTC.